The T cell receptor beta chain described here comes from a study of T cell repertoires in cytomegalovirus infection. Turning to the study itself: Recently described HLA-C-restricted plus well-studied HLA-B-restricted CMV epitopes were used. It can be stated that public TCR beta signatures indicated CMV infection as well as a matching HLA type. Study-wide points: Carriage of CMV together with the relevant HLA was identifiable through cumulative public TCR beta family frequency.

TCRdb redid the calling of the reads with MiXCR, one entry per CDR3 protein. The sample has approximately 590,000 distinct CDR3 sequences, 35% to 50% seen once. Points on this clonotype: Its antigen is still unknown.

Germline V lookup: CDR1 MNHEY, CDR2 SVGAGI. Trimming took off 6 bases at V and 0 bases at J, with 5 bases between the two ends. CDR3 length equals 13 residues. The sample was cultured PBMCs, taken from culture after CMV antigen stimulation. The clonotype was recovered from a human donor in good health (CMV status not recorded). Some clones in this sample may be carry-over from other donors' samples. The chain couples TRBV6-5 to TRBJ1-4; D gene unclear. CDR3 protein: CASRFSTNEKLFF. CDR3 nucleotide sequence: TGTGCCAGCAGGTTTTCAACTAATGAAAAACTGTTTTTT.